This TCR beta chain is drawn from a study of control samples from healthy donors and cancer patients. CDR3 size: 13 residues. The V gene's germline CDR1 is GTSNPN and CDR2 SVGIG (reference sequence). The germline V and J ends were trimmed by 2 bases and 3 bases, with 8 bases remaining between them. Profiling relied on immunoSEQ multiplex PCR, and the TCRdb table lists in-frame clones only, not all of them. The table records 150,000 or so clones, 85% to 95% of them present only once. The source material was PBMCs. The clonotype originates from a man aged 55-75 years with colorectal cancer. This chain joins TRBV30 and TRBJ1-3; no clear D gene. The CDR3 is CAWSPVGGNTIYF. The DNA for the CDR3 is TGTGCCTGGAGTCCAGTAGGTGGAAACACCATATATTTT.